This T cell receptor beta chain was recorded in a study of shared clonotypes between healthy human individuals. Turning to the study itself: CD8 memory received one plate per donor, CD8 naive two, CD4 memory three and CD4 naive three.

The V gene's germline CDR1 is SGHDT and CDR2 YYEEEE. Trimming took 4 bases from V and 5 from J; bases not matched to a gene: 4. CDR3 length equals 14 residues. General study results and limits: The study found roughly 5.3% of naive CD4 clonotypes shared across a few donors. With few donors, the genetic and exposure-history diversity represented was limited.

Only in-frame clones appear in the TCRdb table, and some are missing; sequencing was by immunoSEQ multiplex PCR. The sample consists of millions of clones, over 85% of them appearing once. A single count supports this clone. As yet, its antigen is unknown. The TCR sequence derives from a young man in good health. The J gene is TRBJ2-1, the V gene TRBV5-6, with 9 bases identical to TRBD2. The sequenced material came from naive CD4+ T cells sorted from blood. Subset specified: CD45RA+ positively selected. Written as DNA, the CDR3 is TGTGCCAGCAGCCGGACTAGCGTAAACAATGAGCAGTTCTTC. Amino acids: CASSRTSVNNEQFF.